These T cell receptor beta chains were read from a single sample in a study of cytomegalovirus exposure and HLA in healthy donors. The method was immunoSEQ multiplex PCR; TCRdb's version includes in-frame clones alone and lacks a portion of them. The profile covers some 150,000 clones, with around nine tenths appearing a single time and 20% to 25% taken by the ten largest. Material: PBMCs. Receptor source: a man younger than 30 in good health and CMV-seropositive. Both conserved end residues are part of each CDR3. Each record gives: J gene, D gene, V gene, clone size, CDR3 protein, CDR3 DNA. The D gene is left open where the match is weak. Size values are once, few and many counts, or a class for expanded clones, and some rows have none.

TRBJ2-3 TRBD2 TRBV7-2 - CASSKLAGGGGDTQYF TGTGCCAGCAGCAAACTAGCGGGAGGTGGTGGGGATACGCAGTATTTT
TRBJ2-7 TRBD1 TRBV29-1 - CSVVGWTGLSYEQYF TGCAGCGTCGTTGGATGGACAGGGTTAAGCTACGAGCAGTACTTC
TRBJ1-6 - TRBV19 - CASSSESYNSPLHF TGTGCCAGTAGTTCGGAGTCCTATAATTCACCCCTCCACTTT
TRBJ2-5 TRBD2 TRBV7-9 - CASSVGGLAGVETQYF TGTGCCAGCAGCGTAGGGGGACTAGCGGGGGTGGAGACCCAGTACTTC
TRBJ2-7 TRBD1 TRBV5-5 - CASSLGNRGVGEQYF TGTGCCAGCAGCTTGGGGAACAGGGGAGTGGGGGAGCAGTACTTC
TRBJ2-3 - TRBV5-4 - CASSQEIPWARATDTQYF TGTGCCAGCAGCCAAGAAATCCCGTGGGCTCGAGCCACAGATACGCAGTATTTT
TRBJ1-1 - TRBV13 - CASSPPQAGTRAFF TGTGCCAGCAGCCCACCCCAGGCGGGGACGAGGGCTTTCTTT
TRBJ2-3 TRBD1 TRBV9 - CASNSDRGSTDTQYF TGTGCCAGCAACTCCGACAGGGGGAGCACAGATACGCAGTATTTT
TRBJ2-7 TRBD2 TRBV6-6 - CASSSSLAGGEEQYF TGTGCCAGCAGTTCGTCCCTAGCGGGGGGGGAGGAGCAGTACTTC
TRBJ1-2 - TRBV15 - CATSSNSGYTF TGTGCCACCAGCAGTAACAGTGGCTACACCTTC
TRBJ1-2 - TRBV5-6 once CASSWGRTANYGYTF TGTGCCAGCAGCTGGGGTCGGACAGCTAACTATGGCTACACCTTC
TRBJ2-7 - TRBV10-2 - CAISSDSSYEQYF TGCGCCATCTCCTCCGATAGCTCCTACGAGCAGTACTTC
TRBJ2-2 TRBD1 TRBV19 - CASSPGTGNTGELFF TGTGCCAGTAGCCCCGGGACAGGGAACACCGGGGAGCTGTTTTTT
TRBJ1-2 - TRBV5-4 once CASSFGSPYGYTF TGTGCCAGCAGCTTCGGGTCGCCATATGGCTACACCTTC
TRBJ1-2 - TRBV7-9 - CASSLGGRGYGYTF TGTGCCAGCAGCTTGGGCGGAAGGGGCTATGGCTACACCTTC
TRBJ2-7 TRBD2 TRBV10-3 - CARSGRVEYEQYF TGTGCCAGGTCAGGGAGGGTAGAATACGAGCAGTACTTC
TRBJ2-5 TRBD2 TRBV19 - CASSIGRGSSQETQYF TGTGCCAGTAGTATAGGGCGGGGGTCCAGTCAAGAGACCCAGTACTTC
TRBJ2-1 - TRBV18 - CASSPHYNEQFF TGTGCCAGCTCACCCCACTACAATGAGCAGTTCTTC
TRBJ2-7 TRBD2 TRBV7-2 once CASSQTSPLGEQYF TGTGCCAGCAGCCAGACTAGCCCCCTAGGGGAGCAGTACTTC
TRBJ1-5 - TRBV4-2 - CASSQVSTGYFSNQPQHF TGTGCCAGCAGCCAAGTATCCACAGGGTATTTTAGCAATCAGCCCCAGCATTTT
TRBJ1-5 - TRBV27 few CASSLGGSGQPQHF TGTGCCAGCAGTTTGGGAGGGTCTGGTCAGCCCCAGCATTTT
TRBJ2-1 - TRBV29-1 - CSVRDSSYNEQFF TGCAGCGTGAGGGATAGCTCCTACAATGAGCAGTTCTTC
TRBJ1-1 TRBD1 TRBV19 - CASSSQDRGSLNTEAFF TGTGCCAGTAGTTCACAGGACAGGGGGAGCTTGAACACTGAAGCTTTCTTT
TRBJ2-1 TRBD2 TRBV6-5 - CASSSSGRSYNEQFF TGTGCCAGCAGTTCGAGCGGGAGGAGTTACAATGAGCAGTTCTTC
TRBJ2-7 - TRBV29-1 - CSVERGRAGEQYF TGCAGCGTTGAAAGGGGGAGGGCCGGCGAGCAGTACTTC
TRBJ2-3 TRBD2 TRBV10-2 - CASKLAGAGDTQYF TGCGCCAGCAAGCTAGCGGGGGCCGGGGATACGCAGTATTTT
TRBJ1-5 - TRBV12-5 - CASGSVGGEGLYSNQPQHF TGTGCTAGTGGTTCGGTTGGAGGTGAAGGACTTTATAGCAATCAGCCCCAGCATTTT
TRBJ2-7 TRBD2 TRBV19 - CASSRTSGESYEQYF TGTGCCAGTAGTAGGACTAGCGGGGAGTCCTACGAGCAGTACTTC
TRBJ2-7 TRBD2 TRBV29-1 - CSVGSRGGGYEQYF TGCAGCGTTGGATCCCGGGGGGGCGGTTACGAGCAGTACTTC
TRBJ2-3 - TRBV19 - CASSMRGPDTQYF TGTGCCAGTAGTATGCGTGGTCCAGATACGCAGTATTTT
TRBJ2-4 TRBD2 TRBV2 - CASSGTSGPLQYF TGTGCCAGCAGCGGGACTAGCGGGCCCCTTCAGTACTTC
TRBJ2-3 TRBD1 TRBV9 - CASSWTGGQDTQYF TGTGCCAGCAGCTGGACAGGGGGTCAAGATACGCAGTATTTT
TRBJ2-1 TRBD2 TRBV29-1 - CSVQGGTSTYNEQFF TGCAGCGTTCAGGGGGGGACTAGCACCTACAATGAGCAGTTCTTC
TRBJ2-1 TRBD2 TRBV6-4 - CASSTSGSSYNEQFF TGTGCCAGCAGTACTAGCGGGAGCTCCTACAATGAGCAGTTCTTC
TRBJ2-1 TRBD2 TRBV7-9 - CASSRGGAQTNEQFF TGTGCCAGCAGCCGCGGGGGGGCCCAGACCAATGAGCAGTTCTTC
TRBJ1-1 - TRBV2 - CASSEARGGGSEAFF TGTGCCAGCAGTGAAGCGCGGGGGGGAGGGTCTGAAGCTTTCTTT
TRBJ1-1 TRBD1 TRBV5-1 - CASSLRQGARGTEAFF TGCGCCAGCAGCTTGCGGCAGGGGGCGCGAGGTACTGAAGCTTTCTTT
TRBJ1-3 - TRBV9 - CASSVGQGAGNTIYF TGTGCCAGCAGCGTAGGGCAGGGTGCTGGAAACACCATATATTTT
TRBJ2-1 TRBD1 TRBV25-1 - CASSARWDRGRDEQFF TGTGCCAGCAGTGCCCGGTGGGACAGGGGGAGGGATGAGCAGTTCTTC